This T cell receptor beta chain is drawn from a study of blood T cell repertoires in COVID-19 (dated by TCRdb to the early 2020s). With regard to the full study: Samples covering the acute and convalescent phases of COVID-19 were provided by collaborators in the United States, Italy and Spain. Deeply sampled blood TCRbeta repertoires from subjects exposed to, actively infected with, or recovered from COVID-19 were included in the dataset. The material from the prospective study consisted of cDNA or gDNA derived from T cells, B-cell-depleted T cells, or PBMCs. Where available, HLA class I and class II types were obtained from metadata supplied by the sample provider rather than from assay-based typing. The sample metadata nearly always contained a de-identified subject ID, COVID-19 status, age in years and sex. The samples were drawn from the first 160 participants of the ongoing ImmuneRACE study and from more than 1,000 subjects provided by 6 global collaborators. The repertoires were made available in a free public database intended to serve as a resource for research on the immune response to SARS-CoV-2.

Comment on this clone: Its antigen is not yet known. There are no base qualities to consult, and no much larger clone falls within one base.

Taken from cysteine to phenylalanine, the CDR3 has 16 residues. Only the CDR3 DNA is retained, 48 bases long and in frame from the first base. V and J are trimmed by 5 bases and 0 bases, and the gene matches miss 8 bases of the junction. CDR1 and CDR2 are drawn from the germline V gene (reference sequence): MNHEY, SMNVEV. TCRbeta CDR3 regions were amplified from genomic DNA by means of the immunoSEQ Assay, a bias-controlled multiplex PCR. In the original analysis: The number of nucleated cells in each sample was estimated by amplification of reference gene primers within the assay. To quantify the absolute abundance of each unique TCRbeta CDR3 rearrangement, sequence reads were collapsed and filtered. Productive Simpson clonality was computed per sample as the square root of Simpson's diversity index over productive rearrangements. TCRdb stores this immuneACCESS table with in-frame sequences only. Part of the clones is absent; in the studies checked, under half of the shortfall reflects unresolved V genes, and no reason is known for the rest. That table is the source of V, J and clone size, and D and trimming were worked out from the DNA. In this sample the table shows a few hundred thousand clones, roughly 88% of which occur a single time. About 1.7% of the sample is taken by the ten largest.

What the work shows at the level of the full study, not this receptor alone: The quantity of clinical and demographic metadata differed by source and by participant and was supplied without curation.

In the prospective study, participants were about 18 to 89 years old, resided in 24 geographic areas of the United States, and were enrolled through a virtual design. In the prospective study, participants were assigned to cohorts based on the clinical history participants reported in a screening survey and a study questionnaire. For ImmuneRACE Cohort 3, a participant was defined as recovered based on two consecutive negative NP/OP PCR tests, clearance by a healthcare professional, or resolution of symptoms. Mobile phlebotomists in the prospective study collected whole blood, serum and a nasopharyngeal or oropharyngeal swab from every participant. Participants in the prospective study had the option to provide additional blood draws and questionnaires over a roughly 2-month period. Blood samples from the prospective study were shipped frozen or at room temperature prior to DNA extraction.

The source of this sequence is a woman in her 40s who had recovered from COVID-19. Source material: PBMCs or T cells enriched from blood (not recorded which). The chain joins TRBV27 to TRBJ2-3; TRBD1 fits 7 bases in the junction. The CDR3 protein: CASSRYGTVSTDTQYF. The nucleotides read TGTGCCAGCAGTCGTTACGGGACAGTGAGCACAGATACGCAGTATTTT.